This record covers a single TCR beta chain. Its antigen is currently not known. An end of the junction differs from the germline gene, which may be a read error. CDR1 and CDR2 (SGHAT, FQNNGV) derive from the germline V gene. From the cysteine through the phenylalanine, the CDR3 covers 15 amino acids. The entry retains the CDR3 DNA only, 45 bases that are in frame from base 1. This sample was included in a study of blood T cell repertoires in COVID-19 (dated by TCRdb to the early 2020s). With respect to the entire study: Samples from collaborators originated in the United States, Italy and Spain and spanned both the acute and convalescent phases of COVID-19. The material from the prospective study consisted of cDNA or gDNA derived from T cells, B-cell-depleted T cells, or PBMCs. Subjects who had been exposed to COVID-19, were actively infected with it, or had recovered from it provided the deeply sampled blood TCRbeta repertoires that made up the dataset. The repertoires were made available in a free public database intended to serve as a resource for research on the immune response to SARS-CoV-2. Samples came from the ongoing ImmuneRACE study (first 160 participants) plus 1,254 subjects from 6 global collaborators. The sample metadata nearly always contained a de-identified subject ID, COVID-19 status, age in years and sex. Where available, HLA class I and class II types were obtained from metadata supplied by the sample provider rather than from assay-based typing.

TCRbeta CDR3 regions were amplified from genomic DNA by means of the immunoSEQ Assay, a bias-controlled multiplex PCR. The source study handled its data this way. Nucleated cell counts per sample were estimated from amplification of reference gene primers within the assay. To quantify the absolute abundance of each unique TCRbeta CDR3 rearrangement, sequence reads were collapsed and filtered. Productive Simpson clonality was computed per sample as the square root of Simpson's diversity index over productive rearrangements. TCRdb carries this immuneACCESS record with in-frame sequences only. Its versions omit some clonotypes, under half of them owing to an unresolved V gene in the studies checked, with the rest unexplained. The DNA gave D and trimming, while V, J and clone size come from that table. For this sample there are 400,000 or so clones; approximately 90% appear just once. 0.75% to 0.85% of the sample is taken by the ten largest.

Overall results and qualifications from the work: How much clinical and demographic metadata was included differed by source and by participant, and the metadata was provided uncurated.

One collaborating source in Seattle enrolled patients while the patients were actively infected and followed the patients over time throughout the course of disease. The collaborating institutions used their own protocols to collect whole blood in K2EDTA tubes. For TCRbeta analysis, collaborators shipped samples as frozen whole blood, isolated PBMCs, or DNA extracted from either of those sample types. Sequencing was performed on peripheral blood. The rearrangement combines TRBV11-2 with TRBJ2-7; 10 nucleotides in the junction match TRBD1. This TCR was recovered from a man younger than 30 with COVID-19, enrolled during active disease. The DNA reads as follows: TGTGCCAGCAGCTATGAGACAGGGGGCTCCCACGAGCAGTACTTC. It specifies CASSYETGGSHEQYF.